The T cell receptor beta chain under discussion was sequenced for a study of CD8+CD57+ T cells in acquired aplastic anemia. Study-level information: Sorting CD4+ and CD8+ cells gave DNA averaging approximately 3 ug.

Germline V gene data show CDR1 as SGHVS and CDR2 as FNYEAQ. V lost 5 bases and J lost 6; bases outside the gene matches: 17. The CDR3 totals 17 residues. Worth noting for this clonotype: What it recognizes is unknown.

Profiling that covered TCR beta VDJ and CDR3 relied on genomic DNA as its template. TCRdb recomputed calls from the reads with MiXCR, one row per CDR3 protein. The sample lists 190,000 or so distinct CDR3 sequences; approximately 60% were seen once. Regarding the study as a whole: Patients and controls turned out to have around 29 CD8+ CDR3 sequences in common.

Sequencing input: sorted CD4+, CD8+, or CD8+CD57+ T cells (not recorded which) from PBMCs. The rearrangement links TRBV7-6 to TRBJ2-3, with 7 nucleotides matching TRBD1. This clonotype was obtained from a human donor in good health. The CDR3 DNA is TGTGCCAGCAGCAAGACAGGGTCCTACCCGGGAATGGATACGCAGTATTTT. It encodes CASSKTGSYPGMDTQYF. Filled out from reference TRBV7-6 and TRBJ2-3, the complete variable domain reads GAGVSQSPRYKVTKRGQDVALRCDPISGHVSLYWYRQALGQGPEFLTYFNYEAQQDKSGLPNDRFSAERPEGSISTLTIQRTEQRDSAMYRCASSKTGSYPGMDTQYFGPGTRLTVL.